The T cell receptor (beta chain) described here comes from a study of beta chain features in type 1 diabetes. The study's findings and limits: Moderate but significant shortening of TCRB CDR3s was recorded in all four CD4+ subsets from Type 1 diabetes patients.

Expressed TCRB transcripts were sequenced, since all the RNA that had been isolated was reverse transcribed. Measured with immunoSEQ multiplex PCR; TCRdb has only the in-frame clones, and not every one. The table lists 150,000 to 200,000 clones, 9% of them singletons. CDR1 is MDHEN and CDR2 is SYDVKM in the germline V gene. The CDR3 is made up of 16 amino acids. J was trimmed by 1 base and V by 4 bases; bases with no gene match: 6. For this clone: What it binds is not known.

The chain uses TRBV28 and TRBJ2-1; 8 bases line up with TRBD2. The receptor was derived from a woman between 25 and 40 years old with type 1 diabetes. Sequenced sample: central memory CD4+ T cells from blood. This CDR3 reads CASSSQAGASYNEQFF. The CDR3 nucleotides read TGTGCCAGCAGTTCACAAGCGGGAGCGTCCTACAATGAGCAGTTCTTC. Full variable domain (remainder filled in from reference TRBV28 and TRBJ2-1): DVKVTQSSRYLVKRTGEKVFLECVQDMDHENMFWYRQDPGLGLRLIYFSYDVKMKEKGDIPEGYSVSREKKERFSLILESASTNQTSMYLCASSSQAGASYNEQFFGPGTRLTVL.